The rows below give T cell receptor beta chains drawn from one sample of a study of T cells in Graves' hyperthyroidism and ophthalmopathy. MiXCR, run by TCRdb on the multiplex PCR reads, gives a single entry per CDR3 protein. The table includes roughly 500,000 distinct CDR3 sequences, 46% detected once. Material: peripheral blood or thyroid tissue (not recorded which). The receptor set was obtained from an adult woman with Graves' disease, either hyperthyroidism or ophthalmopathy (not recorded which). CDR3s include the opening cysteine and the closing phenylalanine or tryptophan. The D gene is left open where the match is weak. The size field is filled for only some rows; it gives once, few, many or a size class.

v_gene	d_gene	j_gene	abundance	CDR3nt	CDR3aa
TRBV19	NA	TRBJ2-6	few	TGTGCCAGTAGTATTCATGCCCGAGCTGGGGCCAACGTCCTGACTTTC	CASSIHARAGANVLTF
TRBV29-1	TRBD1	TRBJ1-1	NA	TGCAGCGTTGAACGAGGACAGGGGGCAAACACTGAAGCTTTCTTT	CSVERGQGANTEAFF
TRBV6-1	TRBD1	TRBJ1-5	many	TGTGCCAGCAGAACCAGGGGGCATCAGCCCCAGCATTTT	CASRTRGHQPQHF
TRBV30	TRBD2	TRBJ2-2	NA	TGTGCCTGGTTTGGGACTAGCGGGAGCGGAAACACCGGGGAGCTGTTTTTT	CAWFGTSGSGNTGELFF
TRBV2	NA	TRBJ2-3	NA	TGTGCCAGCAGTACGGGGACAGATACGCAGTATTTT	CASSTGTDTQYF
TRBV7-8	NA	TRBJ1-5	many	TGTGCCAGCAGCGGAGGTTCAGATCAGCCCCAGCATTTT	CASSGGSDQPQHF
TRBV10-3	TRBD1	TRBJ2-2	once	TGTGCCATCATGCTGGCAGGGGGACCGTACACCGGGGAGCTGTTTTTT	CAIMLAGGPYTGELFF
TRBV9	NA	TRBJ1-2	NA	TGTGCCAGCAGCGTAGGTGACTACACCTTC	CASSVGDYTF
TRBV2	TRBD1	TRBJ1-5	NA	TGTGCCAGCAGTGAATCTGGGCCAGGGGGTCAGCCCCAGCATTTT	CASSESGPGGQPQHF
TRBV7-8	TRBD2	TRBJ2-5	NA	TGTGCCAGCAGTTCCCGACGGCGACTAGCGGAACAACAAGAGACCCAGTACTTC	CASSSRRRLAEQQETQYF
TRBV10-1	TRBD1	TRBJ2-7	NA	TGTGCCAGCAGCCGTCGGGACAGACGTTGGGAGCAGTACTTC	CASSRRDRRWEQYF
TRBV7-3	NA	TRBJ2-7	NA	TGTGCCAGCAGCTTGGGCGGGATCAGCGAGCAGTACTTC	CASSLGGISEQYF
TRBV19	NA	TRBJ1-5	NA	TGTGCCAGTACCGAAATGGGGGCAGGTCAGCCCCAGCATTTT	CASTEMGAGQPQHF
TRBV7-2	TRBD2	TRBJ2-6	many	TGTGCCAGCTGCGCTAGCGGCACCCACTCTGGGGCCAACGTCCTGACTTTC	CASCASGTHSGANVLTF
TRBV20-1	TRBD1	TRBJ1-4	NA	TGCAGTGCCGCCGTGGCAGGGGGTGACGAAAAACTGTTTTTT	CSAAVAGGDEKLFF
TRBV20-1	TRBD1	TRBJ1-1	many	TGCAGTGCCCGTCGGAGGGGGCGCGTGAACACTGAAGCTTTCTTT	CSARRRGRVNTEAFF
TRBV15	NA	TRBJ1-1	many	TGTGCCACCAGCAGCAACAGGGTGAGGGGGACTGAAGCTTTCTTT	CATSSNRVRGTEAFF
TRBV7-8	TRBD1	TRBJ1-6	NA	TGTGCCAGCAGCTCAAACCCGGGACAGGTTCGAGGATCACCCCTCCACTTT	CASSSNPGQVRGSPLHF
TRBV2	NA	TRBJ1-3	NA	TGTGCCAGCAGCCGACAGGAGGGATCTAGGTCTGGAAACACCATATATTTT	CASSRQEGSRSGNTIYF
TRBV15	NA	TRBJ2-6	NA	TGTGCCACCAGCTTCCTCCGCTCCTCTGGGGCCAACGTCCTGACTTTC	CATSFLRSSGANVLTF
TRBV7-9	NA	TRBJ2-7	few	TGTGCCAGCAACCTCGGCCGGCTGGGAAGCAGAAACGAGCAGTACTTC	CASNLGRLGSRNEQYF
TRBV7-7	TRBD1	TRBJ2-3	few	TGTGCTAGCAGCTTAGGGACAGGGGGCGTCGATACGCAGTATTTT	CASSLGTGGVDTQYF
TRBV20-1	NA	TRBJ2-5	many	TGCAGTGCTACCAGGGGGAGGAAGGAGACCCAGTACTTC	CSATRGRKETQYF
TRBV15	TRBD1	TRBJ1-2	NA	TGTGCCACCAGCACAACAGGGGCAGATAACTATGGCTACACCTTC	CATSTTGADNYGYTF
TRBV29-1	NA	TRBJ2-5	NA	TGCAGCGTTGAAGGGGGCGTGGGGTCCCAAGAGACCCAGTACTTC	CSVEGGVGSQETQYF
TRBV7-2	TRBD2	TRBJ2-5	once	TGTGCCAGCAGCAAACCCTTGGGTCTAGCGGACCAAGAGACCCAGTACTTC	CASSKPLGLADQETQYF
TRBV7-2	TRBD1	TRBJ2-2	NA	TGTGCCAGCAGCTTAGCGCCCAGGGGGCAAACCGGGGAGCTGTTTTTT	CASSLAPRGQTGELFF
TRBV10-3	NA	TRBJ1-3	NA	TGTGCCAGCAGTGAGTCCGGGAGACGCTCTGGAAACACCATATATTTT	CASSESGRRSGNTIYF
TRBV5-1	TRBD1	TRBJ1-2	many	TGCGCCAGCAGGACCGGGACAGGCGAGGGTGGCTACACCTTC	CASRTGTGEGGYTF
TRBV27	TRBD1	TRBJ1-2	NA	TGTGCCAGCAGTCCAGTAGACAGGGTCGGTGGCTACACCTTC	CASSPVDRVGGYTF
TRBV7-9	TRBD1	TRBJ2-7	few	TGTGCCAGCAGTCATGGGACAGGCCTTAACCTCTACGAGCAGTACTTC	CASSHGTGLNLYEQYF
TRBV6-5	NA	TRBJ2-3	many	TGTGCCAGCAGTCCTCAGAGATCTAGCACAGATACGCAGTATTTT	CASSPQRSSTDTQYF
TRBV2	NA	TRBJ1-5	many	TGTGCCAGCACGTCCGGTGGGAGCAATCAGCCCCAGCATTTT	CASTSGGSNQPQHF
TRBV19	NA	TRBJ2-6	NA	TGTGTCAGCAGTGGCAGGGAGGGACCAGGGGGCTCTGGGGCCAACGTCCTGACTTTC	CVSSGREGPGGSGANVLTF
TRBV19	NA	TRBJ1-5	NA	TGTGCCAGTAGCACCGGGACACCGAGCAATCAGCCCCAGCATTTT	CASSTGTPSNQPQHF
TRBV20-1	NA	TRBJ1-5	few	TGCAGTGCTAGATCGGACAGTCATCAGCCCCAGCATTTT	CSARSDSHQPQHF
TRBV10-2	NA	TRBJ2-7	many	TGCGCCAGCAGTGAAGGTAGCGCCTACGAGCAGTACTTC	CASSEGSAYEQYF
TRBV29-1	TRBD1	TRBJ1-1	many	TGCAGCGTTGACGACAGGGACACTGAAGCTTTCTTT	CSVDDRDTEAFF
TRBV2	NA	TRBJ1-2	NA	TGTGCCAGCGGGAGGGACCTCGGGAACTATGGCTACACCTTC	CASGRDLGNYGYTF
TRBV24-1	NA	TRBJ1-2	many	TGTGCCACCAGTGATTTTAGCTATGGCTACACCTTC	CATSDFSYGYTF